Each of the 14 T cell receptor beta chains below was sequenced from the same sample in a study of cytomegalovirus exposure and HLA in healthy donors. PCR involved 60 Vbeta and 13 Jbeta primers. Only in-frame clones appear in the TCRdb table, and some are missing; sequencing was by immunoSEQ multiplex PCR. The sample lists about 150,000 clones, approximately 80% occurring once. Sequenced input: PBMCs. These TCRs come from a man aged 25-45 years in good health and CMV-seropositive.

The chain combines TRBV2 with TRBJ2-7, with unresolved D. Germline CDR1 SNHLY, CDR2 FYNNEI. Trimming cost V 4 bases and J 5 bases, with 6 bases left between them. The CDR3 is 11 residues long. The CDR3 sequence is CASSGNHEQYF. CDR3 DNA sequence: TGTGCCAGCAGTGGTAATCACGAGCAGTACTTC. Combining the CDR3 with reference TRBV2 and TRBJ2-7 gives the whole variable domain EPEVTQTPSHQVTQMGQEVILRCVPISNHLYFYWYRQILGQKVEFLVSFYNNEISEKSEIFDDQFSVERPDGSNFTLKIRSTKLEDSAMYFCASSGNHEQYFGPGTRLTVT.

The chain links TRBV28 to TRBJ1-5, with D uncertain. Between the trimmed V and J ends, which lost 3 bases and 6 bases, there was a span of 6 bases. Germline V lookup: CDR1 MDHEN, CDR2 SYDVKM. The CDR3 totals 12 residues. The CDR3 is CASSLGVQPQHF. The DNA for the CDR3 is TGTGCCAGCAGTTTGGGAGTTCAGCCCCAGCATTTT.

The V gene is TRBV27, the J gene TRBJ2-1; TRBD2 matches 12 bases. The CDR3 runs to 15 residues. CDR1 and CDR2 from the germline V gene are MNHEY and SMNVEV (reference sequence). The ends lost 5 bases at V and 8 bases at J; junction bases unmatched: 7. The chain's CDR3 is CASSHRTSGIDEQFF. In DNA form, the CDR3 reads TGTGCCAGCAGTCATAGGACTAGCGGGATTGATGAGCAGTTCTTC.

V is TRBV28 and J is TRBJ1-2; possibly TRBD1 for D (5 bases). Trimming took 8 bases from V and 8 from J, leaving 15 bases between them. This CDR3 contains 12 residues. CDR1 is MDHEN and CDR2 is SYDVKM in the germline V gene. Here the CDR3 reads CASLGQGYGYTF. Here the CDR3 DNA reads TGTGCCAGCCTTGGACAAGGATACGGCTACACCTTC.

CDR3 amino acids: CASSLLRGGALGWAGANVLTF. The CDR3 DNA follows: TGTGCCAGCAGTTTACTAAGAGGGGGCGCTTTGGGGTGGGCCGGGGCCAACGTCCTGACTTTC. The rearrangement uses TRBV28 and TRBJ2-6, with 7 bases aligning to TRBD1. Trimming at V came to 2 bases and at J to 4 bases, leaving 20 bases not matched to a gene. The CDR3 runs 21 residues. Germline assignment: CDR1 MDHEN and CDR2 SYDVKM.

This CDR3 reads CASSLGAGVSRETQYF. The CDR3 DNA reads as TGTGCCAGCAGCTTGGGAGCGGGAGTATCGCGGGAGACCCAGTACTTC. The chain links TRBV11-2 to TRBJ2-5, with 8 bases lining up with TRBD2. Germline lookup yields CDR1 SGHAT and CDR2 FQNNGV. J gave up 5 bases and V 3 bases, and 11 bases lay outside the gene matches. The CDR3 spans 16 residues.

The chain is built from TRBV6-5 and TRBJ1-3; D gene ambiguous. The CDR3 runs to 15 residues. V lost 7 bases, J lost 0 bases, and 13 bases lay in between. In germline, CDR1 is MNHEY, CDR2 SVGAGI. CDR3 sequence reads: CASTKPGSSGNTIYF. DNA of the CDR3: TGTGCCAGCACCAAGCCGGGAAGCTCTGGAAACACCATATATTTT.

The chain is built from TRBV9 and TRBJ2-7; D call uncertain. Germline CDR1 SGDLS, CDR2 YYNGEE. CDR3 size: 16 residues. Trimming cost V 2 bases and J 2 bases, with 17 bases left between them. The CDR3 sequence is CASSVAPAVATYEQYF. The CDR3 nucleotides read TGTGCCAGCAGCGTCGCCCCGGCGGTTGCCACCTACGAGCAGTACTTC.

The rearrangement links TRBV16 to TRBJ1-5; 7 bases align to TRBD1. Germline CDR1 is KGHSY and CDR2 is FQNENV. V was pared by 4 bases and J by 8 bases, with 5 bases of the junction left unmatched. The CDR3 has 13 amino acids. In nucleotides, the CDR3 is TGTGCCAGCAGCCGACAGGGAGGAAAGCCCCAGCATTTT. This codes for CASSRQGGKPQHF.

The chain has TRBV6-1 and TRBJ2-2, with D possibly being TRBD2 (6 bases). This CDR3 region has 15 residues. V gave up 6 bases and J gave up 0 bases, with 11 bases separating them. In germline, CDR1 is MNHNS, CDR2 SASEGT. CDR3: CASSRTTPNTGELFF. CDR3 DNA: TGTGCCAGCAGCCGGACTACCCCGAACACCGGGGAGCTGTTTTTT.

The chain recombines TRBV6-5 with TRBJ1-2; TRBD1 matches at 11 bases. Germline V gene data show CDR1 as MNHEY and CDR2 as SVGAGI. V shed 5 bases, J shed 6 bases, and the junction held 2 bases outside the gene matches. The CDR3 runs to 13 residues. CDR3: CASSRDRGDGYTF. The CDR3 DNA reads TGTGCCAGCAGTCGGGACAGGGGGGATGGCTACACCTTC.

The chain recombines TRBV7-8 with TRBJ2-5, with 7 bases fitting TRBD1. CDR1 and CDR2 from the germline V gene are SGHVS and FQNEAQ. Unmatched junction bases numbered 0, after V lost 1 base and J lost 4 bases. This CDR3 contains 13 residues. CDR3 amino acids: CASSLDRGETQYF. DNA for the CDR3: TGTGCCAGCAGCTTAGACAGGGGAGAGACCCAGTACTTC. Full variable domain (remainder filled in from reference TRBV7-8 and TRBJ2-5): GAGVSQSPRYKVAKRGQDVALRCDPISGHVSLFWYQQALGQGPEFLTYFQNEAQLDKSGLPSDRFFAERPEGSVSTLKIQRTQQEDSAVYLCASSLDRGETQYFGPGTRLLVL.

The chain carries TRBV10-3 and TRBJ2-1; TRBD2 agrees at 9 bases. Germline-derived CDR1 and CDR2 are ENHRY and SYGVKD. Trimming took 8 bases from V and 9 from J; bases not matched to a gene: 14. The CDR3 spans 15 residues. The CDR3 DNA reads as TGTGCCATCGCTGGTAGCGGGGGCCAAGTGGGTGAGCAGTTCTTC. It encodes CAIAGSGGQVGEQFF.

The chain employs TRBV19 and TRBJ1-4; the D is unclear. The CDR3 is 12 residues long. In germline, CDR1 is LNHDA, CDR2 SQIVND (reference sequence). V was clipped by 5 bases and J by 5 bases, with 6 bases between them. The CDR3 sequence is CASSPRNEKLFF. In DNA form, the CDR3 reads TGTGCCAGTAGTCCTCGGAATGAAAAACTGTTTTTT.